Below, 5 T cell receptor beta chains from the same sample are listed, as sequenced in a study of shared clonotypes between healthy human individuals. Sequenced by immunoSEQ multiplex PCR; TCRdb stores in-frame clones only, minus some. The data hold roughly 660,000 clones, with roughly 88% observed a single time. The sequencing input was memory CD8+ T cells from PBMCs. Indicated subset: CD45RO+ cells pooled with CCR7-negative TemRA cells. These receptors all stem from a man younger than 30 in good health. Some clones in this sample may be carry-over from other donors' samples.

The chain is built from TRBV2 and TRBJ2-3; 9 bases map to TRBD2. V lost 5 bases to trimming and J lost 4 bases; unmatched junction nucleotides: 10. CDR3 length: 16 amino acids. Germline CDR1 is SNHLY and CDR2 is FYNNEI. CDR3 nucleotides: TGTGCCAGCAGTAACCGGGCGGGAGGGCGGCCAGATACGCAGTATTTT. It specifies CASSNRAGGRPDTQYF.

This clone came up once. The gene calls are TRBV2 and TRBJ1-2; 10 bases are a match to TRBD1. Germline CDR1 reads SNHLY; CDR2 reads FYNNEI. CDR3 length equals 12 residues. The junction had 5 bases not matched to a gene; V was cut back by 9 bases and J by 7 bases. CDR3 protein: CARGTGESGYTF. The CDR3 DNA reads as TGTGCCAGGGGGACAGGGGAGTCTGGCTACACCTTC.

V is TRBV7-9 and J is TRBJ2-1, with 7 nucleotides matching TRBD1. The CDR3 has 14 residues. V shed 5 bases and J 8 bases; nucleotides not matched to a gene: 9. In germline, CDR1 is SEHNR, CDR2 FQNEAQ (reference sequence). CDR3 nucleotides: TGTGCCAGCAGCACCTACAGGGACAGCGATGAGCAGTTCTTC. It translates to CASSTYRDSDEQFF.

The DNA of the CDR3 is TGTGCCAGCAGACGGCGGGAGGGTACCGGGGAGCTGTTTTTT. Translated: CASRRREGTGELFF. V and J are TRBV7-3 and TRBJ2-2, with 9 bases matching TRBD2. Losses at the gene ends were 6 bases for V and 5 bases for J; bases not matched to a gene: 4. The length of the CDR3 is 14 residues. In germline, CDR1 is SGHTA, CDR2 FQGTGA. Using reference TRBV7-3 and TRBJ2-2 for the parts outside the CDR3, the full variable domain is GAGVSQTPSNKVTEKGKYVELRCDPISGHTALYWYRQSLGQGPEFLIYFQGTGAADDSGLPNDRFFAVRPEGSVSTLKIQRTERGDSAVYLCASRRREGTGELFFGEGSRLTVL.

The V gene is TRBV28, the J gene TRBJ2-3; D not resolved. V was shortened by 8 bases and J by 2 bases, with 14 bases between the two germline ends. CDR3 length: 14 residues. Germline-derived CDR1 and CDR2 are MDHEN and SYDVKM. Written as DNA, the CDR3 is TGTGCCAGCTCTTCGACACCCTTCACAGATACGCAGTATTTT. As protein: CASSSTPFTDTQYF.